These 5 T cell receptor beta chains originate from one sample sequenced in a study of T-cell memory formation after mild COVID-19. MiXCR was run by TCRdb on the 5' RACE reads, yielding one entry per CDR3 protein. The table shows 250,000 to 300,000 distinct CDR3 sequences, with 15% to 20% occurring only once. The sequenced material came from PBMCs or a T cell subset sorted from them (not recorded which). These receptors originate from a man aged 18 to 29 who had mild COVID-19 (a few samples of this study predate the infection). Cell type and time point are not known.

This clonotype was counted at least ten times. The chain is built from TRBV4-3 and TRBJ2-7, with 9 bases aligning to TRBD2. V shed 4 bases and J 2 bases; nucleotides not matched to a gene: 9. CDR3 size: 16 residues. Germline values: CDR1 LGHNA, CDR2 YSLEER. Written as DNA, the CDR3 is TGCGCCAGCAGCCCCTCGCTTGCTAGCGGGGCCTACGAGCAGTACTTC. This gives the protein CASSPSLASGAYEQYF.

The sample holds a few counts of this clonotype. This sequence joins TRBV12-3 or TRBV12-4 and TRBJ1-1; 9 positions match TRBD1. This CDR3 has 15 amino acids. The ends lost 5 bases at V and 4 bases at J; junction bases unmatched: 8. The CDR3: CASSNRDREATEAFF. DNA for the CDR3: TGTGCCAGCAGTAACCGGGACAGGGAGGCCACTGAAGCTTTCTTT.

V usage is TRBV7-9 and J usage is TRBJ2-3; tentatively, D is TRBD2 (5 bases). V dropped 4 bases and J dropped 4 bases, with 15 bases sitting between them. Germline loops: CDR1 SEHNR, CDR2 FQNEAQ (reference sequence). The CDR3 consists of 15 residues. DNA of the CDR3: TGTGCCAGCAGCTACCGGACTCTTGGCGCAGATACGCAGTATTTT. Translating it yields CASSYRTLGADTQYF.

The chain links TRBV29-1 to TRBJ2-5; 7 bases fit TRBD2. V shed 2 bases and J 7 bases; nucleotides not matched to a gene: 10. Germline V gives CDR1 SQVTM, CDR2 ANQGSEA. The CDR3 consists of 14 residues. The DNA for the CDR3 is TGCAGCGTTGAATCGAGCGGGGATAGGGGGACCCAGTACTTC. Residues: CSVESSGDRGTQYF.

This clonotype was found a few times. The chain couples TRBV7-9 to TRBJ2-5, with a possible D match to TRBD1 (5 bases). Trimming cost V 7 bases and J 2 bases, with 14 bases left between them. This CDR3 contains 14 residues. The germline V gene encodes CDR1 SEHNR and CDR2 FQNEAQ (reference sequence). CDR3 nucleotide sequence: TGTGCCAGCATCGACGACAGCCCTCAAGAGACCCAGTACTTC. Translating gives CASIDDSPQETQYF.